The clone carrying this TCR beta chain was recorded at least ten times. What it binds is not known. Clinical symptoms, serum thyroxine, TRAb, thyroid ultrasound and orbital computed tomography established diagnosis. V was cut by 1 base and J by 1 base, with 11 bases left in between. CDR3 length: 15 amino acids. Germline V gives CDR1 LGHNA, CDR2 YNFKEQ. The sample belongs to a study of T cells in Graves' hyperthyroidism and ophthalmopathy. Regions amplified from RNA transcripts were the TCR beta CDR3 regions. HTBI primers were employed in a first-round RT-PCR of the TCR CDR3. TCRdb re-called the multiplex PCR reads with MiXCR, one entry per CDR3 protein. This table has roughly 500,000 distinct CDR3 sequences, around 42% appearing once. Notes on the study in general: Blood shared most expanded thyroid clonotypes above 0.001.

Sample: peripheral blood or thyroid tissue (not recorded which). The gene calls are TRBV4-2 and TRBJ2-7; no definite D call. This receptor was identified in an adult woman with Graves' disease, either hyperthyroidism or ophthalmopathy (not recorded which). This CDR3 is CASSQGPFPSYEQYF. CDR3 nucleotide sequence: TGTGCCAGCAGCCAAGGACCCTTCCCTTCCTACGAGCAGTACTTC.